The text below deals with one T cell receptor (beta chain). As defined, naive CD8 cells were CD45RO-negative and positively selected for CCR7, with terminally differentiated effector memory CD45RA+ cells excluded. Assay used: immunoSEQ multiplex PCR; TCRdb lists only in-frame clones, some missing. The repertoire holds approximately 1.9 million clones, with about 93% as singletons. The source of the sample is a study of shared clonotypes between healthy human individuals. Source material: naive CD8+ T cells from PBMCs. This receptor was obtained from a man aged 18 to 29 in good health. Some clones in this sample may be carry-over from other donors' samples.

In DNA, the CDR3 is TGTGCCAGCAGCAGGGACAGGGCGAACACTGAAGCTTTCTTT. Translated: CASSRDRANTEAFF. The chain has TRBV9 and TRBJ1-1; TRBD1 matches 9 bases. The CDR3 is made up of 14 amino acids. V dropped 4 bases and J dropped 1; count of bases not matched to a gene: 2. Germline V gives CDR1 SGDLS, CDR2 YYNGEE.